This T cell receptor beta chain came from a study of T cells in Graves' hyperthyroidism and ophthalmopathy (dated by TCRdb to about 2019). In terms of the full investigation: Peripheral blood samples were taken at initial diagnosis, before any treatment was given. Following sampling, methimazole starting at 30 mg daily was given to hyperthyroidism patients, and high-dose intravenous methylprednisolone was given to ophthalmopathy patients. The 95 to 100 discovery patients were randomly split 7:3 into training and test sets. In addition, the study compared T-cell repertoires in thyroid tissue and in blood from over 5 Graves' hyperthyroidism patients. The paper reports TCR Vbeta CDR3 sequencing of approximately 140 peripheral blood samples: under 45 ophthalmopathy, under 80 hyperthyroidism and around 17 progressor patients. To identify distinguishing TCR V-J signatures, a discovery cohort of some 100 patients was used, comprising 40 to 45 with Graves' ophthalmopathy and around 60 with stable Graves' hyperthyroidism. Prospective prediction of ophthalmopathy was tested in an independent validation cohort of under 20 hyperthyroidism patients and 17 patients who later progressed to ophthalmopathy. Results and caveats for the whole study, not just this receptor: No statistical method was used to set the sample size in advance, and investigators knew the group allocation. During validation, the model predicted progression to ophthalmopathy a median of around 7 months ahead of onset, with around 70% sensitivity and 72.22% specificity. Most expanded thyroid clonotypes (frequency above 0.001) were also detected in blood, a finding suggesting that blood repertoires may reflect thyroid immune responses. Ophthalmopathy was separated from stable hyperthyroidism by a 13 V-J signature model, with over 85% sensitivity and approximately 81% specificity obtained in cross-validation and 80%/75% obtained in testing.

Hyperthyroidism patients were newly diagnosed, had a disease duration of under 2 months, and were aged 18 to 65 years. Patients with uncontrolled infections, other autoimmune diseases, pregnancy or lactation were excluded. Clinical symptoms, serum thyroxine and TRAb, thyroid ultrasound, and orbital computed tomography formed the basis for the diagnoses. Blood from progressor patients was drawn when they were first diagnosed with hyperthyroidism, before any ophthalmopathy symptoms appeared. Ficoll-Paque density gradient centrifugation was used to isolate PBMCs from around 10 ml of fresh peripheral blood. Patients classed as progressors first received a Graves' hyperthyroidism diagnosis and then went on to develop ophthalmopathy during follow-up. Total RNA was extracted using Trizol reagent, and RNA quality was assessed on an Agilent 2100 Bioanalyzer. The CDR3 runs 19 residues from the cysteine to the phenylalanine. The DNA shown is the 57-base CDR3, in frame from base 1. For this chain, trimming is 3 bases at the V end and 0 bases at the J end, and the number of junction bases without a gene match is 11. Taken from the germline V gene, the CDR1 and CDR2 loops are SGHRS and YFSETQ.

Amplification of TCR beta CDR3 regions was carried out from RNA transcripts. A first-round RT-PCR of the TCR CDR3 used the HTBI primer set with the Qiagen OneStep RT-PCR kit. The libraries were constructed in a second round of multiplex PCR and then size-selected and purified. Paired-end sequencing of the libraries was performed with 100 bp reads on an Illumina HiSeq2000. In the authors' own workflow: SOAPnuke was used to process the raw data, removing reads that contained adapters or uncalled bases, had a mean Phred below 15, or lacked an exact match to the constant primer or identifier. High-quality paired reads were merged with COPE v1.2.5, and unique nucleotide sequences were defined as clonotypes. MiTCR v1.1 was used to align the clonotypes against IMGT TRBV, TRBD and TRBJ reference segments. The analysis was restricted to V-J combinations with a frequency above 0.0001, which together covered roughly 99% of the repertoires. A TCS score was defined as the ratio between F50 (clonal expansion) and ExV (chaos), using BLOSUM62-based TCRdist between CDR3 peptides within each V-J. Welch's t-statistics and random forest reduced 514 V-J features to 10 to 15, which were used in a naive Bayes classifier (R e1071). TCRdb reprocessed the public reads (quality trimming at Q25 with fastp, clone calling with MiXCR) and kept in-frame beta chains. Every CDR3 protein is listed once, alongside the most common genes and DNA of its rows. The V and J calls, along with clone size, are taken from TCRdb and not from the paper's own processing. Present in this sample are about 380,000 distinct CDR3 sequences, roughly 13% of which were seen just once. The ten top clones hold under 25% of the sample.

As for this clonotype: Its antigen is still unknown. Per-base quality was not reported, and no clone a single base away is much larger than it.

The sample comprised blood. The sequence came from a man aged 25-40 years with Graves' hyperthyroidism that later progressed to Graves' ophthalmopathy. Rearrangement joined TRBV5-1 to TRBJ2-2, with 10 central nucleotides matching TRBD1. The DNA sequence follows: TGCGCCAGCAGCTCCTATCCCGGGACAGGGGACCCGAACACCGGGGAGCTGTTTTTT. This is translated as CASSSYPGTGDPNTGELFF.